This TCR beta chain was retrieved from a study of neurological immune-mediated disorders. Broader study findings: HTLV-1-associated myelopathy had the most TCR clonal expansion, whereas multiple sclerosis had the least (lower than in healthy controls).

TCRdb analysed the 5' RACE reads with MiXCR anew, one entry per CDR3 protein. The sample includes approximately 40,000 distinct CDR3 sequences, roughly 21% of them seen just once. Time point noted: technical triplicate 3. Source material was 2 million unsorted PBMCs, stored at -80 °C in RNAlater. In its sample, this clonotype was seen many times. The target antigen is unknown. Germline V CDR1 and CDR2: DFQATT, SNEGSKA (reference sequence). With V trimmed by 6 bases and J by 5 bases, 8 bases remained unmatched. The CDR3 runs to 13 residues. This chain uses TRBV20-1 with TRBJ1-1; TRBD1 aligns across 8 bases. The source is a man aged 55 to 70 with HTLV-1-associated myelopathy (HAM/TSP). Sequenced sample: PBMCs. As DNA, the CDR3 is TGCAGTGCCCCAGGACAGGGTTTTACTGAAGCTTTCTTT. Protein product: CSAPGQGFTEAFF.